Following are 16 T cell receptor beta chains from one sample sequenced in a study of T-cell reconstitution after alpha-beta-depleted transplantation in children. TCRbeta library preparation incorporated unique molecular identifiers. TCRdb redid the calling of the PCR reads with MiXCR, one entry per CDR3 protein. Counted here are about 470,000 distinct CDR3 sequences, around 46% occurring once; the ten biggest clones make up under 35%. Here the sequenced sample was PBMCs, taken before TCRalphabeta/CD19-depleted stem cell transplant. These receptors were taken from a girl between 2 and 10 years old with aplastic anemia, due to receive a stem cell transplant.

Worth noting for this clonotype: A read error is the likely source, as a far larger clone sits one nucleotide away. V and J are TRBV5-1 and TRBJ2-1; D remains unclear. This CDR3 comprises 12 residues. Trimming took 0 bases from V and 5 from J, leaving 3 bases between them. Germline V gene lookup returns CDR1 SGHRS and CDR2 YFSETQ. The CDR3 region has the DNA TGCGCCAGCAGCTTGGTCGACAATGAGCAGTTCTTC. Encoded protein: CASSLVDNEQFF.

This clonotype was seen many times. CDR3 region: CASSLVERVSYEQYF. CDR3 DNA: TGTGCCAGCAGTTTAGTTGAGCGGGTCTCCTACGAGCAGTACTTC. The chain links TRBV27 to TRBJ2-7; the D gene is possibly TRBD2 (6 bases). The V end lost 2 bases, the J end lost 0 bases, and 11 bases lay between the germline ends. The CDR3 contains 15 residues. Germline V gene lookup returns CDR1 MNHEY and CDR2 SMNVEV (reference sequence).

This clonotype was seen only a few times. This chain joins TRBV6-5 and TRBJ2-7; D perhaps matches TRBD1 (7 bases). This CDR3 is 17 amino acids long. From germline, CDR1 is MNHEY and CDR2 SVGAGI. The V end lost 0 bases, the J end lost 0 bases, and 15 bases lay between the germline ends. For the CDR3, the DNA is TGTGCCAGCAGTTACTCGACAGGGTTAGCGGCCTCCTACGAGCAGTACTTC. As protein: CASSYSTGLAASYEQYF.

The chain recombines TRBV25-1 with TRBJ2-1; unclear D gene. The germline V gene encodes CDR1 MGHDK and CDR2 SYGVNS. The CDR3 runs 12 residues. The CDR3: CAYRTSYNEQFF. The CDR3 DNA reads TGTGCTTACCGAACCTCCTACAATGAGCAGTTCTTC.

The chain carries TRBV5-6 and TRBJ2-1, with D tentatively TRBD1 (6 bases). Per germline, CDR1 SGHDT and CDR2 YYEEEE. Trimming left V 0 bases short and J 6 bases short, with 10 bases between. CDR3 length: 14 amino acids. The CDR3: CASSLDPRGNEQFF. CDR3 DNA: TGTGCCAGCAGCTTGGACCCCAGGGGCAATGAGCAGTTCTTC.

This chain connects TRBV5-1 to TRBJ2-7; 8 bases are shared with TRBD1. CDR3 length equals 16 residues. Germline lookup yields CDR1 SGHRS and CDR2 YFSETQ. With V trimmed by 0 bases and J by 3 bases, 8 bases remained unmatched. In nucleotides, the CDR3 is TGCGCCAGCAGCTTGGCTCCGGGACAGGAGCTCTACGAGCAGTACTTC. Encoded protein: CASSLAPGQELYEQYF.

The gene calls are TRBV15 and TRBJ2-7, with a possible D match to TRBD2 (6 bases). CDR1 and CDR2 from the germline V gene are LNHNV and YYDKDF (reference sequence). V lost 1 base and J lost 4, with 8 bases in between. This CDR3 is built from 13 residues. DNA for the CDR3: TGTGCCACCAGCAGAGCCGGGAGTTACGAGCAGTACTTC. Its protein is CATSRAGSYEQYF.

The table lists this clonotype with a few counts. The chain joins TRBV21-1 to TRBJ2-3; TRBD1 is the table's D call, not checked against the DNA. TRBV21-1 is deemed a pseudogene. The CDR3 contains 16 residues. CDR3 residues: CASSKGPKGRTDTQYF. The CDR3 DNA is TGTGCCAGCAGCAAAGGTCCAAAGGGGCGAACAGATACGCAGTATTTT.

The rearrangement joins TRBV12-3 or TRBV12-4 to TRBJ1-2; 8 positions agree with TRBD1. The CDR3 sequence is 14 residues long. With 6 bases clipped from V and 6 bases from J, the junction kept 9 bases outside the gene matches. Here the CDR3 reads CASRSTGARDGYTF. DNA of the CDR3: TGTGCCAGCAGATCGACAGGGGCAAGGGATGGCTACACCTTC.

V gene TRBV20-1 combines with J gene TRBJ1-1, with TRBD1 identical over 7 bases. J gave up 5 bases and V 6 bases, and 6 bases lay outside the gene matches. This CDR3 contains 12 residues. Germline V CDR1 and CDR2: DFQATT, SNEGSKA (reference sequence). The DNA for the CDR3 is TGCAGTGCAACTATCAGGGGGACTGAAGCTTTCTTT. It is translated as CSATIRGTEAFF.

The chain recombines TRBV4-1 with TRBJ2-7; D unclear. There are 16 residues in the CDR3. The V gene lost 0 bases and the J gene lost 0 bases, with 12 bases spanning the gap. Germline assignment: CDR1 MGHRA and CDR2 YSYEKL. The CDR3, as DNA: TGCGCCAGCAGCCAAGATCGGCGCGGCAGCTCCTACGAGCAGTACTTC. This translates into CASSQDRRGSSYEQYF.

This clonotype was detected a few times. The gene calls are TRBV29-1 and TRBJ2-5; 9 nucleotides line up with TRBD1. Germline-derived CDR1 and CDR2 are SQVTM and ANQGSEA. V was clipped by 6 bases and J by 1 base; unmatched bases: 9. The length of the CDR3 is 15 residues. The CDR3 DNA reads TGCAGCGTCAAACCTGGGACAGGGATCCAAGAGACCCAGTACTTC. Its translation is CSVKPGTGIQETQYF.

Only a few counts were recorded for this clonotype. The rearrangement joins TRBV20-1 to TRBJ2-7; no firm D call. CDR1 and CDR2 from the germline V gene are DFQATT and SNEGSKA (reference sequence). Between the trimmed V and J ends, which lost 0 bases and 3 bases, there was a span of 9 bases. This CDR3 contains 13 residues. The CDR3 loop reads CSARDEAVYEQYF. The CDR3 coding sequence is TGCAGTGCTAGAGATGAGGCTGTCTACGAGCAGTACTTC.

The rearrangement links TRBV20-1 to TRBJ2-5; 11 bases line up with TRBD1. This CDR3 has 14 residues. The trim removed 2 bases at V and 5 bases at J, leaving 4 bases unmatched. The germline V gene encodes CDR1 DFQATT and CDR2 SNEGSKA (reference sequence). The CDR3 reads CSARSGQGAETQYF. CDR3 nucleotides: TGCAGTGCTAGAAGCGGACAGGGGGCTGAGACCCAGTACTTC.

This clonotype was observed a single time. The rearrangement joins TRBV7-8 to TRBJ2-5, with a weak D call TRBD1 (6 bases). In germline, CDR1 is SGHVS, CDR2 FQNEAQ. V dropped 6 bases and J dropped 5 bases, with 22 bases sitting between them. There are 16 residues in the CDR3. CDR3 residues: CASRVGAIPRAETQYF. CDR3 nucleotide sequence: TGTGCCAGCAGGGTGGGGGCTATACCAAGAGCGGAGACCCAGTACTTC. Supplemented by reference TRBV7-8 and TRBJ2-5, the full variable domain reads GAGVSQSPRYKVAKRGQDVALRCDPISGHVSLFWYQQALGQGPEFLTYFQNEAQLDKSGLPSDRFFAERPEGSVSTLKIQRTQQEDSAVYLCASRVGAIPRAETQYFGPGTRLLVL.

CDR3 sequence (DNA): TGCAGCGCTCCCGGACAGAACACAGATACGCAGTATTTT. It is translated as CSAPGQNTDTQYF. The gene calls are TRBV29-1 and TRBJ2-3, with D tentatively TRBD1 (6 bases). V was cut by 7 bases and J by 2 bases, with 13 bases left in between. The germline V gene has CDR1 SQVTM and CDR2 ANQGSEA. This CDR3 has 13 residues.